The 24 T cell receptor beta chains reported below all come from one sample, sequenced in a study of CXCR3-negative and CXCR3-positive naive CD8 T cells. Whole-study results and caveats: CXCR3-negative naive cells had less hydrophobic TRB CDR3s than did CXCR3-positive naive cells.

These receptors are not linked to any known antigen. cDNA libraries for TRB were generated by 5' RACE incorporating UMI labels. With the 5' RACE reads reprocessed, TCRdb shows one record per CDR3 protein and no DNA. Its table lists roughly 120,000 distinct CDR3 sequences. The sequenced material came from naive CXCR3+ CD8+ T cells from blood. Subset defined: CD45RO-CCR7+CD27+CD95- naive CD8+ T cells expressing CXCR3 (TNR3+). The receptors stem from a human donor in good health. Some clones in this sample may be carry-over from other donors' samples.

The chain has TRBV20-1 and TRBJ1-1; TCRdb picks TRBD1, but there is no DNA to check that call. The CDR3 has 16 residues. Germline V lookup: CDR1 DFQATT, CDR2 SNEGSKA (reference sequence). The CDR3 sequence is CGARDVLSGRNTEAFF.

The V call is TRBV7-3, the J call TRBJ1-2; TCRdb designates TRBD1, a call that cannot be tested without DNA. CDR3 length: 14 residues. Germline CDR1 reads SGHTA; CDR2 reads FQGTGA. CDR3 region: CASSPVQGTDGYTF. Full variable domain (remainder filled in from reference TRBV7-3 and TRBJ1-2): GAGVSQTPSNKVTEKGKYVELRCDPISGHTALYWYRQSLGQGPEFLIYFQGTGAADDSGLPNDRFFAVRPEGSVSTLKIQRTERGDSAVYLCASSPVQGTDGYTFGSGTRLTVV.

V gene TRBV6-2 or TRBV6-3 combines with J gene TRBJ2-5; TCRdb proposes TRBD2, but this gene call is untestable without DNA. Germline CDR1 and CDR2: MNHEY and SVGEGT. This CDR3 region has 12 residues. CDR3 sequence: CASTAGAETQYF.

The V gene is TRBV2, the J gene TRBJ1-1. Germline values: CDR1 SNHLY, CDR2 FYNNEI. The CDR3 is 12 residues long. CDR3 region: CASSESNTEAFF.

This chain uses TRBV5-1 with TRBJ2-6; TCRdb returns TRBD1, unconfirmable since there is no DNA. This CDR3 has 18 amino acids. Germline CDR1 SGHRS, CDR2 YFSETQ. The CDR3 sequence is CASSAGQGVSGGANVLTF.

The CDR3 region is CASGLVLEGPQHF. The chain couples TRBV12-5 to TRBJ1-5. The CDR3 is made up of 13 amino acids. Germline values: CDR1 LGHNT, CDR2 FRNRAP.

V gene TRBV30 combines with J gene TRBJ1-5. This CDR3 contains 14 residues. Germline V gene data show CDR1 as GTSNPN and CDR2 as SVGIG (reference sequence). The CDR3 sequence is CAWSGVNSNQPQHF.

This rearrangement joins TRBV11-1 to TRBJ2-1. The CDR3 runs to 15 residues. The V gene's germline CDR1 is SGHAT and CDR2 FQDESV (reference sequence). The CDR3 here is CASSGGRNPYNEQFF.

The chain is built from TRBV29-1 and TRBJ2-1; lacking DNA, the TRBD1 call made by TCRdb goes unchecked. Germline V lookup: CDR1 SQVTM, CDR2 ANQGSEA. CDR3 length: 12 residues. The chain's CDR3 is CSVDRAYNEQFF.

This chain joins TRBV28 and TRBJ1-1; TCRdb's D call of TRBD1 is untestable without DNA. The CDR3 consists of 15 residues. The germline gives CDR1 MDHEN, CDR2 SYDVKM. CDR3 protein: CASSLMTGVDTEAFF.

The chain employs TRBV30 and TRBJ2-7; the D gene TCRdb calls, TRBD1, cannot be checked with no DNA. The CDR3 has 13 amino acids. CDR1 and CDR2 (germline): GTSNPN, SVGIG (reference sequence). The CDR3 here is CAWSVGGGYEQYF.

CDR3 sequence: CASSPGGLAQQNTGELFF. The rearrangement links TRBV28 to TRBJ2-2; the D call of TRBD2 rests on TCRdb alone, since no DNA is present to check it. Per the germline V gene, CDR1 is MDHEN and CDR2 is SYDVKM. CDR3 length: 18 amino acids.

The chain couples TRBV7-9 to TRBJ2-7. The CDR3 is 13 residues long. The V gene's germline CDR1 is SEHNR and CDR2 FQNEAQ (reference sequence). CDR3 loop: CASSSGIHYEQYF.

The J gene is TRBJ2-7, the V gene TRBV28; with no DNA, the TCRdb D assignment of TRBD1 cannot be verified. In germline, CDR1 is MDHEN, CDR2 SYDVKM. This CDR3 comprises 15 residues. CDR3 sequence: CASSFLGTGVHEQYF.

The V call is TRBV10-1, the J call TRBJ2-7. There are 12 residues in the CDR3. Germline V CDR1 and CDR2: WNHNN, SYGVQD (reference sequence). The chain's CDR3 is CASSEGSGKQYF.

The chain combines TRBV19 with TRBJ1-1; there is no DNA to check the TCRdb D call of TRBD1. This CDR3 spans 15 amino acids. From germline, CDR1 is LNHDA and CDR2 SQIVND (reference sequence). The CDR3: CASSPGQTLNTEAFF.

The chain uses TRBV7-9 and TRBJ1-1. The CDR3 spans 17 residues. In germline, CDR1 is SEHNR, CDR2 FQNEAQ (reference sequence). This CDR3 reads CASSFKVGGPGNTEAFF. Together with reference TRBV7-9 and TRBJ1-1, the CDR3 gives the full variable domain: DTGVSQNPRHKITKRGQNVTFRCDPISEHNRLYWYRQTLGQGPEFLTYFQNEAQLEKSRLLSDRFSAERPKGSFSTLEIQRTEQGDSAMYLCASSFKVGGPGNTEAFFGQGTRLTVV.

The CDR3 loop reads CASSLEGVVTGELFF. The chain is built from TRBV5-6 and TRBJ2-2; TCRdb's assignment of TRBD1 cannot be checked, as there is no DNA. Germline V gene sequence: CDR1 SGHDT, CDR2 YYEEEE. CDR3 length: 15 amino acids.

The CDR3 loop reads CASSQIGRKRTDTQYF. This chain uses TRBV4-1 with TRBJ2-3; checking the TCRdb D call of TRBD2 is not possible without DNA. Germline CDR1 reads MGHRA; CDR2 reads YSYEKL. The CDR3 length is 16 residues.

The rearrangement joins TRBV6-5 to TRBJ2-7; TCRdb selects TRBD2, and the lack of DNA leaves this call unchecked. The CDR3 is made up of 17 amino acids. Germline V CDR1 and CDR2: MNHEY, SVGAGI. The CDR3: CASSYGTSGTSSYEQYF.

The chain joins TRBV3-1 to TRBJ2-7; TCRdb returns TRBD1, unconfirmable since there is no DNA. The CDR3 length is 14 residues. CDR1 and CDR2 from the germline V gene are LGHDT and YNNKEL (reference sequence). The CDR3 loop reads CASGREGVAYEQYF.

The chain links TRBV5-1 to TRBJ2-3; absent DNA, TCRdb's TRBD1 call cannot be checked. The CDR3 spans 14 residues. Germline assignment: CDR1 SGHRS and CDR2 YFSETQ. CDR3 residues: CASSLNPRVDTQYF.

This chain connects TRBV2 to TRBJ2-1; TCRdb picks TRBD1, but there is no DNA to check that call. Germline V gives CDR1 SNHLY, CDR2 FYNNEI. This CDR3 comprises 14 residues. The CDR3 loop reads CASSKGQRYNEQFF.

The genes are TRBV6-6 and TRBJ2-2. CDR1 MNHNY and CDR2 SVGAGI come from the germline V gene (reference sequence). This CDR3 contains 15 residues. CDR3 loop: CASSYSGPNTGELFF.